These T cell receptor beta chains were read from a single sample in a study of blood T cell repertoires in COVID-19. The assay was immunoSEQ multiplex PCR, and TCRdb's table has in-frame clones only and misses some. Here the sample spans 120,000 to 150,000 clones, around four fifths being singletons. Sequenced material: peripheral blood. The source is a woman between 40 and 50 years old with active or convalescent COVID-19. Each CDR3 is given without its conserved first and last residue.

V gene	J gene	CDR3 protein
TRBV7-9	TRBJ1-1	ASSDEIRRAEAF
TRBV10-3	TRBJ2-3	AISELAGSSDTQY
TRBV5-6	TRBJ2-3	ASRLGQLDTDTQY
TRBV28	TRBJ1-5	ASSLGAAGAQPQH
TRBV6-6	TRBJ1-1	ASSWRTGQMNTEAF
TRBV4-1	TRBJ1-2	ASSLSGTENYGYT
TRBV19	TRBJ2-1	ASSIDGLAGGTYNEQF
TRBV4-1	TRBJ2-7	ASSQDPQWTSGALYEQY
TRBV7-9	TRBJ2-4	ASSLSGRVNIQY
TRBV28	TRBJ1-3	ASSFWQGKGYGNTIY
TRBV10-3	TRBJ1-4	AISDRGGEKLF
TRBV19	TRBJ1-5	ASNPGYSNQPQH
TRBV7-6	TRBJ1-2	ASSATGGYGYT
TRBV5-4	TRBJ2-7	ASSLREEQQY
TRBV6-4	TRBJ2-1	ASSTRGQTGDEQF
TRBV12-3/TRBV12-4	TRBJ2-7	ASSLSLYEQY
TRBV19	TRBJ1-1	ASSMPIRRANTEAF
TRBV30	TRBJ2-1	AWSDLVRRDEQF
TRBV27	TRBJ1-2	ASSLDRGNGYT
TRBV28	TRBJ2-3	ASSFLDTQY
TRBV10-3	TRBJ1-1	AISDEVGTGF
TRBV3-1/TRBV3-2	TRBJ1-1	ASSQGPSLAAF
TRBV28	TRBJ1-5	ASSLPRDRSNQPQH
TRBV2	TRBJ2-2	ASSGLAGRGELF
TRBV30	TRBJ1-6	AWSVSGGHQGGHYNSPLH
TRBV5-4	TRBJ1-6	ASRDKTNNSPLH
TRBV11-2	TRBJ2-7	ASSRDRGVEQY
TRBV28	TRBJ1-5	ASSPPRGPNQPQH
TRBV11-2	TRBJ2-1	ASSLPTFGEQF
TRBV24-1	TRBJ2-3	ATSDLAGVSPDTQY
TRBV5-1	TRBJ2-5	ASSLPSGEIQETQY
TRBV7-2	TRBJ1-6	ASSLGSSYNSPLH
TRBV6-5	TRBJ1-1	ASSRPGNTEAF
TRBV10-3	TRBJ1-6	AISARTGANSPLH
TRBV10-3	TRBJ1-2	AISESASSPSYGYT
TRBV30	TRBJ1-2	AWSDLTVNYGYT
TRBV3-1/TRBV3-2	TRBJ1-1	ASSQGTVEAF
TRBV10-1	TRBJ2-3	ASSELVSGLATDTQY
TRBV19	TRBJ2-2	ASTDQGADTGELF
TRBV18	TRBJ1-5	ASAAGPRIDLSNQPQH
TRBV6-6	TRBJ1-5	ASSPNDRPNQPQH
TRBV5-1	TRBJ1-3	ASSLGGMTGNTIY
TRBV3-1/TRBV3-2	TRBJ1-6	ASSQAGRGVNSPLH
TRBV10-1	TRBJ2-3	ASSPSSGRPADTQY
TRBV28	TRBJ1-2	ASSLRGALGYT
TRBV4-3	TRBJ2-2	ASSQDATQPTDFTGELF
TRBV6-2/TRBV6-3	TRBJ1-5	ASSYSRSRGELDNQPQH
TRBV30	TRBJ1-5	AWSRVGSNQPQH
TRBV10-3	TRBJ2-1	ATNFGTSGGAGNEQF